This T cell receptor beta chain was found in a study of blood T cell repertoires in COVID-19. Study-wide background: Nucleic acid was either cDNA or gDNA, and it came from T cells, B-cell-depleted T cells, or PBMCs.

Study processing details: How many nucleated cells were present was estimated from reference gene primer amplification. Repertoires were generated with immunoSEQ multiplex PCR, while TCRdb's copy carries only in-frame clones and drops some. V and J calls and clone size are those listed in that table; D and trimming were worked out from the DNA. The repertoire holds about 140,000 clones, with roughly 81% as singletons. Sequences were obtained from peripheral blood. The sequence was obtained from a woman aged 45-65 years with active or convalescent COVID-19.

CDR3 nucleotides: TGTGCCAGCAGCTTGGTATCAACTAATGAAAAACTGTTTTTT. Encoded protein: CASSLVSTNEKLFF. The genes are TRBV5-6 and TRBJ1-4; no reliable D call. Germline V gene data show CDR1 as SGHDT and CDR2 as YYEEEE. CDR3 length: 14 residues. Trimming removed 0 bases at V and 0 bases at J, with 3 bases between.